This T cell receptor beta chain was captured in a study of blood T cell repertoires in COVID-19. Study at large: Samples representing acute and convalescent COVID-19 were sourced from the United States, Italy and Spain. PBMCs, B-cell-depleted T cells, or T cells were the source of the cDNA or gDNA that made up the material.

There are 13 residues in the CDR3. Looked up from germline, CDR1 is LNHDA and CDR2 is SQIVND (reference sequence). The V end was cut by 7 bases, the J end by 4 bases, with 11 bases between. Per the original data handling: Using reference gene primer amplification, nucleated cell counts were estimated. The data were produced by immunoSEQ multiplex PCR, yet TCRdb's version contains in-frame clones alone and is incomplete. Clone size and the V and J calls come from that table; the DNA yielded D and trimming. The sample has roughly 73,000 clones, about 86% seen once; the top ten hold 3.5% to 5%. The receptor's source is a man in his 70s with active COVID-19. The gene calls are TRBV19 and TRBJ1-3, with D possibly TRBD1 on 6 matching bases. Input material: peripheral blood. This CDR3 is CASTLGQGNTIYF. CDR3 DNA sequence: TGTGCCAGTACCCTAGGACAGGGAAACACCATATATTTT.